One sample yielded the 21 T cell receptor beta chains listed below, sequenced in a study of blood T cell repertoires in COVID-19. TCRdb's copy holds only in-frame clones and misses some; the assay was immunoSEQ multiplex PCR. Seen here are more than 300,000 clones, 92% observed once, and the top ten hold less than 20%. The sample consisted of PBMCs or T cells enriched from blood (not recorded which). The receptors shown here come from a woman aged 25 to 39 who had recovered from COVID-19.

CDR3 residues: CASRGTGIYEQYF. CDR3 DNA: TGTGCCAGCAGGGGAACAGGGATCTACGAGCAGTACTTC. The J gene is TRBJ2-7, the V gene TRBV25-1; tentative D call: TRBD1 (6 bases). The CDR3 is made up of 13 amino acids. V dropped 6 bases and J dropped 3 bases, with 12 bases sitting between them. CDR1 and CDR2 from the germline V gene are MGHDK and SYGVNS.

The V and J genes are TRBV24-1 and TRBJ1-2, with D possibly being TRBD1 (5 bases). This CDR3 has 13 amino acids. Trimming removed 2 bases at V and 4 bases at J, with 7 bases between. From germline, CDR1 is KGHDR and CDR2 SFDVKD. The CDR3 DNA reads as TGTGCCACCAGTGATTGCAGGGTCTATGGCTACACCTTC. As protein: CATSDCRVYGYTF.

CDR3 sequence (DNA): TGTGCCAGCAGTTCGGGAACAGATACGCAGTATTTT. Amino acids: CASSSGTDTQYF. This chain uses TRBV6-2 or TRBV6-3 with TRBJ2-3; D possibly corresponds to TRBD2 (5 bases). The CDR3 sequence is 12 residues long. The germline V gene has CDR1 MNHEY and CDR2 SVGEGT. V gave up 4 bases and J gave up 3 bases, with 5 bases separating them.

The chain employs TRBV18 and TRBJ2-6; D perhaps matches TRBD1 (5 bases). Germline V gene lookup returns CDR1 KGHSH and CDR2 LQKENI. Trimming left V 2 bases short and J 0 bases short, with 14 bases between. The CDR3 totals 18 residues. The CDR3 DNA is TGTGCCAGCTCACCAAGGGGCAGCGCGTCCTCTGGGGCCAACGTCCTGACTTTC. Translated: CASSPRGSASSGANVLTF.

CDR3 nucleotide sequence: TGTGCCTGGAGTGTATGGGCCAGGGGAGTGGCTTTCTTT. Translating it yields CAWSVWARGVAFF. The V and J genes are TRBV30 and TRBJ1-1; a possible D gene is TRBD1 (6 bases). The germline V gene has CDR1 GTSNPN and CDR2 SVGIG (reference sequence). Between the trimmed V and J ends, which lost 0 bases and 11 bases, there was a span of 16 bases. The CDR3 spans 13 residues.

The chain recombines TRBV27 with TRBJ2-1; D might be TRBD2 (5 bases). V was trimmed by 5 bases and J by 12 bases, leaving 20 bases between them. The germline gives CDR1 MNHEY, CDR2 SMNVEV (reference sequence). The CDR3 covers 14 residues. The CDR3 sequence: CASSLQAAALGQFF. Here the CDR3 DNA reads TGTGCCAGCAGTCTTCAGGCAGCGGCGTTAGGGCAGTTCTTC.

This chain joins TRBV28 and TRBJ2-1; 7 nucleotides agree with TRBD1. Looked up from germline, CDR1 is MDHEN and CDR2 is SYDVKM. The CDR3 consists of 16 residues. With V trimmed by 3 bases and J by 0 bases, 5 bases remained unmatched. The CDR3 region has the DNA TGTGCCAGCAGTTTTCTCGGGACAGTCTCCTACAATGAGCAGTTCTTC. It encodes CASSFLGTVSYNEQFF.

V is TRBV11-3 and J is TRBJ1-2; TRBD1 matches at 9 bases. CDR3 size: 15 residues. The V and J ends lost 0 bases and 6 bases, in that order; junction bases with no gene match: 5. CDR1 is SGHNT and CDR2 is YENEEA in the germline V gene. The CDR3 sequence: CASSLDSRDRDGYTF. The CDR3 nucleotides read TGTGCCAGCAGCTTAGATTCAAGGGACAGGGATGGCTACACCTTC.

This chain uses TRBV19 with TRBJ1-2; the match to TRBD1 covers 9 bases. Losses at the gene ends were 7 bases for V and 2 bases for J; bases not matched to a gene: 5. The CDR3 consists of 14 residues. Germline lookup yields CDR1 LNHDA and CDR2 SQIVND (reference sequence). This CDR3 reads CASMRTGVNYGYTF. DNA of the CDR3: TGTGCCAGTATGAGGACAGGGGTAAACTATGGCTACACCTTC.

V gene TRBV6-5 combines with J gene TRBJ1-4; D might be TRBD1 (6 bases). This CDR3 comprises 14 residues. Germline V gives CDR1 MNHEY, CDR2 SVGAGI. The germline V and J ends were trimmed by 6 bases and 7 bases, with 15 bases remaining between them. The CDR3 reads CASSPGGGGEKLFF. CDR3 DNA: TGTGCCAGCAGCCCCGGGGGAGGGGGTGAAAAACTGTTTTTT.

This chain connects TRBV6-5 to TRBJ2-3; 8 nucleotides align to TRBD1. Germline loops: CDR1 MNHEY, CDR2 SVGAGI. This CDR3 has 15 residues. The V segment lost 5 bases and the J segment 1 base; nucleotides outside the gene matches: 5. The CDR3 region has the DNA TGTGCCAGCAGTAGGAGGACAGGGCGCACAGATACGCAGTATTTT. Its translation is CASSRRTGRTDTQYF.

The V call is TRBV28, the J call TRBJ1-1, with D uncertain. V was pared by 2 bases and J by 1 base, with 5 bases between. Germline-derived CDR1 and CDR2 are MDHEN and SYDVKM. There are 13 residues in the CDR3. The chain's CDR3 is CASSLGQNTEAFF. The CDR3, as DNA: TGTGCCAGCAGTTTAGGGCAGAACACTGAAGCTTTCTTT.

V usage is TRBV9 and J usage is TRBJ2-7; 7 nucleotides agree with TRBD1. Germline V gene lookup returns CDR1 SGDLS and CDR2 YYNGEE. J lost 6 bases, V lost 4 bases, and 7 bases had no gene match. The CDR3 totals 13 residues. The chain's CDR3 is CASSTGQVAEQYF. In DNA, the CDR3 is TGTGCCAGCAGCACTGGACAGGTTGCCGAGCAGTACTTC.

This clone was seen just once. This same CDR3 is encoded by further DNA sequences in the sample. The J gene is TRBJ2-5, the V gene TRBV3-1 (or the pseudogene TRBV3-2); D possibly corresponds to TRBD2 (5 bases). This CDR3 region has 12 residues. Between the trimmed V and J ends, which lost 1 base and 5 bases, there was a span of 5 bases. Germline-derived CDR1 and CDR2 are LGHDT and YNNKEL (reference sequence). The CDR3 DNA sequence: TGTGCCAGCAGCCAAGCGGGGGAGACCCAGTACTTC. This codes for CASSQAGETQYF.

The gene calls are TRBV5-1 and TRBJ2-3; D possibly corresponds to TRBD2 (6 bases). The germline V gene encodes CDR1 SGHRS and CDR2 YFSETQ. The CDR3 sequence is 14 residues long. Trimming cost V 6 bases and J 1 base, with 12 bases left between them. DNA for the CDR3: TGCGCCAGCACCCAGCGGGCGGGCACAGATACGCAGTATTTT. Protein product: CASTQRAGTDTQYF.

V and J are TRBV5-8 and TRBJ2-7; no reliable D call. CDR1 and CDR2 from the germline V gene are SGHTS and YDEGEE. V lost 0 bases, J lost 0 bases, and 7 bases lay in between. This CDR3 has 14 amino acids. The chain's CDR3 is CASSLAASSYEQYF. For the CDR3, the DNA is TGTGCCAGCAGCTTGGCCGCGAGCTCCTACGAGCAGTACTTC.

J is TRBJ2-7 and V is TRBV7-2; TRBD2 agrees at 11 bases. The germline CDR1 and CDR2 sequences are SGHTA and FQGNSA. Trimming cost V 3 bases and J 6 bases; bases outside gene matches: 7. This CDR3 has 15 amino acids. The CDR3 nucleotides are TGTGCCAGCAGCTTTGGGACTAGCGGTCTAGGCGAGCAGTACTTC. Protein: CASSFGTSGLGEQYF.

The rearrangement links TRBV7-2 to TRBJ2-7; 9 positions match TRBD2. CDR1 is SGHTA, CDR2 FQGNSA, per germline. Losses at the gene ends were 5 bases for V and 6 bases for J; bases not matched to a gene: 8. The CDR3 runs to 14 residues. The CDR3 DNA reads as TGTGCCAGCAGCCCCGGGGGGCGGGGGGGCGAGCAGTACTTC. Protein product: CASSPGGRGGEQYF.

This clone was recorded once. The rearrangement links TRBV30 to TRBJ2-3; possibly TRBD2 for D (5 bases). Per the germline V gene, CDR1 is GTSNPN and CDR2 is SVGIG (reference sequence). V was pared by 5 bases and J by 6 bases, with 12 bases between. The CDR3 totals 12 residues. In nucleotides, the CDR3 is TGTGCCTGGGGCGCCCGAGGGGATACGCAGTATTTT. Protein: CAWGARGDTQYF.

The chain combines TRBV3-1 (or the pseudogene TRBV3-2) with TRBJ2-1, with D perhaps TRBD2 (6 bases). V was cut by 8 bases and J by 4 bases, with 15 bases left in between. Germline V gene sequence: CDR1 LGHDT, CDR2 YNNKEL (reference sequence). The CDR3 covers 14 residues. CDR3 protein: CASQNSEGYNEQFF. The CDR3 coding sequence is TGTGCCAGCCAAAACTCGGAGGGGTACAATGAGCAGTTCTTC.

This chain connects TRBV5-5 to TRBJ1-3; D is unclear. CDR1 is SGHKS, CDR2 YYEKEE, per germline (reference sequence). V was trimmed by 4 bases and J by 0 bases, leaving 14 bases between them. This CDR3 has 16 residues. CDR3 region: CASSHRKQTSGNTIYF. CDR3 nucleotide sequence: TGTGCCAGCAGCCACCGGAAACAGACCTCTGGAAACACCATATATTTT.